The sequence of this T cell receptor beta chain was determined in a study of cytomegalovirus exposure and HLA in healthy donors. The study's findings and limits: In a later analysis, TCR beta V- and J-gene trimming was associated with a missense DCLRE1C variant.

As to this clone: The antigen is unknown.

At the time of sampling, donors were nominally healthy, though unrecorded immune exposures were likely. The CDR3 extends over 17 amino acids. V lost 0 bases, J lost 2 bases, and 7 bases stayed unmatched. Germline CDR1 reads MGHRA; CDR2 reads YSYEKL. With 60 Vbeta and 13 Jbeta primers, the PCR was carried out. This table comes from immunoSEQ multiplex PCR, and its TCRdb copy is limited to in-frame clones, with some not included. The data hold roughly 150,000 clones, with about four fifths observed a single time. The source of this sequence is a male donor in good health and CMV-seronegative. Material for sequencing was PBMCs. V usage is TRBV4-1 and J usage is TRBJ2-5; TRBD2 aligns across 9 bases. The CDR3, as DNA: TGCGCCAGCAGCCAAGATCCCAGCGGGGGGTCACAAGAGACCCAGTACTTC. It codes for CASSQDPSGGSQETQYF.